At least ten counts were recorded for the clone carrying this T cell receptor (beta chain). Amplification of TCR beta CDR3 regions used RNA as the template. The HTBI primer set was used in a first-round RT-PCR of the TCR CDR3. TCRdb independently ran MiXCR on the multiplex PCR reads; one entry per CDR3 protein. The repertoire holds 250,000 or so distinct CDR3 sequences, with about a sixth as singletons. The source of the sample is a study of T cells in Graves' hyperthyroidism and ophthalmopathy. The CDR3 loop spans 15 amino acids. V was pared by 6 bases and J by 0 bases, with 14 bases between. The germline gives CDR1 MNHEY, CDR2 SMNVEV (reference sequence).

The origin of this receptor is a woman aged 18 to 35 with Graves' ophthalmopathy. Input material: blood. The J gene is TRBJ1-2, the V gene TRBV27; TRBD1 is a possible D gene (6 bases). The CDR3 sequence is CASRPTTGPNYGYTF. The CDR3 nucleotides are TGTGCCAGCAGACCCACGACAGGTCCTAACTATGGCTACACCTTC.